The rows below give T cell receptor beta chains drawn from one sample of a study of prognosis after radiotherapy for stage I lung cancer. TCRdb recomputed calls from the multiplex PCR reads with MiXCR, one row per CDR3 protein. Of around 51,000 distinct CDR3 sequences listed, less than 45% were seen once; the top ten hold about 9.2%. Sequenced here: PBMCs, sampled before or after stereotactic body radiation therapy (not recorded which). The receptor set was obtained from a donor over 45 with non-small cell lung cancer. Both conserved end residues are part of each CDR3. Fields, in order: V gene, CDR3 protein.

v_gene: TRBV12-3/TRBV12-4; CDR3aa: CASSAVGTQYF
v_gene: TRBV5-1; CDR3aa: CASSLGTTNTEAFF
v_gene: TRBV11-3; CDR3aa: CASSLVTSGSGGTDTQYF
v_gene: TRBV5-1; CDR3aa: CASSPLRDTQYF
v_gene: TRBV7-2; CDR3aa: CASSLRRLDEQFF
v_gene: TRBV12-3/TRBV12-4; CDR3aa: CASSPRRGRGANTQYF
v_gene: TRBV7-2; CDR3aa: CASSSNPAVRETQYF
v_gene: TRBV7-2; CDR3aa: CASSLQGSVQPQHF
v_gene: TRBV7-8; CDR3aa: CASSTPGLALDEQFF
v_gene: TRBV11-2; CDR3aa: CASSTQCELKQYF
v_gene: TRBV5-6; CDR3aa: CASSLEGSGGDTQYF
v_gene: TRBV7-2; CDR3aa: CANSLGLQGTSPLHF
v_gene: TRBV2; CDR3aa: CASSLSSVYEQYF
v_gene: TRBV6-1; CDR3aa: CASRPAGNTDTQYF
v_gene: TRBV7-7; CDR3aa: CASSQDGGAYNEQFF
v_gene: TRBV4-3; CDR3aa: CASSQARDNSPLHF
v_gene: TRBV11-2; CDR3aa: CASSLALGGLNVITEAFF
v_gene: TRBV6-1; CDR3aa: CASTGGEGWNTEAFF
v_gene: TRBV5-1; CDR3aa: CASSSGFEAFF
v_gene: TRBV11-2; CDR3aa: CASSLGLLAVRNEQFF
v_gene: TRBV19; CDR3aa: CASKNTVPFF
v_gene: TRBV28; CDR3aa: CASSFTLQGLTYEQYF
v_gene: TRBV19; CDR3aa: CASSIDRVNTEAFF
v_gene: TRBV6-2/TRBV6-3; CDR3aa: CASSYLWSPTGYTF
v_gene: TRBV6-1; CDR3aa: CASSRLGGTLYEQYF
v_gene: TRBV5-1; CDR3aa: CASSLTGNLDYGYTF
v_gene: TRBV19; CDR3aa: CASKRYGPDLNTEAFF
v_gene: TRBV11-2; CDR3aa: CASSLHSGRADTQYF
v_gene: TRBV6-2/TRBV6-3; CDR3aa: CASSYSSYQPQHF
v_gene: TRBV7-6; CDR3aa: CASSLAPTETQYF